The 14 T cell receptor beta chains listed next were all sequenced from one sample in a study of T-cell memory formation after mild COVID-19. TCRdb re-analysed the 5' RACE reads in MiXCR, keeping a single row per CDR3 protein. The sample carries under 200,000 distinct CDR3 sequences, 31% recorded once. Source material: PBMCs or a T cell subset sorted from them (not recorded which). The receptors come from an adult woman who had mild COVID-19 (a few samples of this study predate the infection). Cell type and time point are not known.

The rearrangement joins TRBV2 to TRBJ2-7; no reliable D call. CDR3 size: 13 residues. Germline CDR1 and CDR2: SNHLY and FYNNEI. The V end lost 5 bases, the J end lost 3 bases, and 11 bases lay between the germline ends. The CDR3 coding sequence is TGTGCCAGCAGTTTCCGACGGTTCTACGAGCAGTACTTC. Translating gives CASSFRRFYEQYF. The complete variable domain, with remaining parts taken from reference TRBV2 and TRBJ2-7, reads EPEVTQTPSHQVTQMGQEVILRCVPISNHLYFYWYRQILGQKVEFLVSFYNNEISEKSEIFDDQFSVERPDGSNFTLKIRSTKLEDSAMYFCASSFRRFYEQYFGPGTRLTVT.

The chain combines TRBV29-1 with TRBJ2-1; D remains ambiguous. The CDR3 length is 13 residues. Trimming pared 6 bases from V and 0 bases from J, leaving 9 bases between. CDR1 is SQVTM and CDR2 is ANQGSEA in the germline V gene. CDR3 coding DNA: TGCAGCGTCGGTAGCAGCTCCTACAATGAGCAGTTCTTC. Amino acid sequence: CSVGSSSYNEQFF.

This chain joins TRBV6-5 and TRBJ2-7; a possible D gene is TRBD2 (6 bases). The CDR3 runs 17 residues. In germline, CDR1 is MNHEY, CDR2 SVGAGI. Trimming pared 2 bases from V and 1 base from J, leaving 18 bases between. DNA of the CDR3: TGTGCCAGCAGTTACCGAGTCCGTGGGGGGTCGTCCTACGAGCAGTACTTC. Encoded protein: CASSYRVRGGSSYEQYF.

DNA of the CDR3: TGCGCCAGCAGCACGGGACAGGCTGCAGATACGCAGTATTTT. As protein: CASSTGQAADTQYF. The chain combines TRBV5-1 with TRBJ2-3; 8 bases are shared with TRBD1. Trimming removed 4 bases from V and 4 bases from J; junction bases left unmatched: 5. Germline CDR1 reads SGHRS; CDR2 reads YFSETQ. There are 14 residues in the CDR3. Filled out from reference TRBV5-1 and TRBJ2-3, the complete variable domain reads KAGVTQTPRYLIKTRGQQVTLSCSPISGHRSVSWYQQTPGQGLQFLFEYFSETQRNKGNFPGRFSGRQFSNSRSEMNVSTLELGDSALYLCASSTGQAADTQYFGPGTRLTVL.

This chain uses TRBV11-2 with TRBJ2-7; D not certain. This CDR3 spans 11 amino acids. CDR1 and CDR2 (germline): SGHAT, FQNNGV. V was cut by 5 bases and J by 6 bases, with 8 bases left in between. The chain's CDR3 is CASSPPGEQYF. In DNA, the CDR3 is TGTGCCAGCAGCCCCCCGGGCGAGCAGTACTTC.

With respect to this clonotype: A read error may produce the germline difference seen at one junction end. This chain links TRBV7-9 with TRBJ2-3; D is unclear. This CDR3 region has 13 residues. In germline, CDR1 is SEHNR, CDR2 FQNEAQ (reference sequence). The CDR3 is CASSLISTYTQYF. The CDR3 nucleotides read TGTGCCAGCAGCTTGATCAGCACATATACGCAGTATTTT.

This clonotype was observed a few times. This chain uses TRBV12-3 or TRBV12-4 with TRBJ2-5; D possibly corresponds to TRBD2 (6 bases). The CDR3 is made up of 16 amino acids. The ends were cut back, 1 base at V and 4 bases at J, with 16 bases in the middle. Here the CDR3 reads CASSLGSLWRGETQYF. CDR3 bases: TGTGCCAGCAGTTTAGGATCCCTTTGGCGGGGAGAGACCCAGTACTTC.

This clonotype was seen just once. This rearrangement joins TRBV2 to TRBJ1-5, with D hard to call. The CDR3 is 15 residues long. V lost 1 base and J lost 5, with 12 bases in between. Germline CDR1 and CDR2: SNHLY and FYNNEI. CDR3 in DNA: TGTGCCAGCAGTGAAGGAGCTCTTAGGGATCAGCCCCAGCATTTT. This sequence encodes CASSEGALRDQPQHF.

This clonotype was recorded a few times. The rearrangement links TRBV7-8 to TRBJ2-7, with 8 bases matching TRBD1. The CDR3 extends over 16 amino acids. V was clipped by 1 base and J by 4 bases; unmatched bases: 9. Germline V gene lookup returns CDR1 SGHVS and CDR2 FQNEAQ. CDR3 amino acids: CASSLVITDRGYEQYF. The CDR3 DNA follows: TGTGCCAGCAGCTTAGTTATTACAGACAGGGGTTACGAGCAGTACTTC. Full variable domain (remainder filled in from reference TRBV7-8 and TRBJ2-7): GAGVSQSPRYKVAKRGQDVALRCDPISGHVSLFWYQQALGQGPEFLTYFQNEAQLDKSGLPSDRFFAERPEGSVSTLKIQRTQQEDSAVYLCASSLVITDRGYEQYFGPGTRLTVT.

CDR3 nucleotides: TGCAGCGTAGACGGAGCGGACATACGGAATGAGCAGTTCTTC. Translated: CSVDGADIRNEQFF. The V and J genes are TRBV29-1 and TRBJ2-1; D is perhaps TRBD1 or TRBD2 (5 bases each). Germline lookup yields CDR1 SQVTM and CDR2 ANQGSEA. CDR3 size: 14 residues. The V end was cut by 6 bases, the J end by 7 bases, with 19 bases between.

This clonotype was seen a few times. V is TRBV9 and J is TRBJ2-2, with D perhaps TRBD2 (7 bases). In germline, CDR1 is SGDLS, CDR2 YYNGEE. V dropped 7 bases and J dropped 6 bases, with 22 bases sitting between them. The CDR3 extends over 16 amino acids. CDR3 nucleotide sequence: TGTGCCAGCGGAGGGGCGGGGGCCACTGTCGCCGGGGAGCTGTTTTTT. This translates into CASGGAGATVAGELFF.

CDR3 sequence: CASSHRGSYQETQYF. DNA for the CDR3: TGTGCCAGCAGCCACCGGGGATCGTACCAAGAGACCCAGTACTTC. The chain couples TRBV3-1 to TRBJ2-5; D possibly corresponds to TRBD2 (5 bases). Germline values: CDR1 LGHDT, CDR2 YNNKEL (reference sequence). The CDR3 spans 15 residues. V was shortened by 3 bases and J by 0 bases, with 11 bases between the two germline ends.

This clonotype turned up a few times. CDR3 sequence (DNA): TGTGCCAGCAGTTTTGTGGGACCCACAGATACGCAGTATTTT. This translates into CASSFVGPTDTQYF. The V gene is TRBV27, the J gene TRBJ2-3; either TRBD1 or TRBD2 may fit D (5 bases each). The CDR3 covers 14 residues. V was trimmed by 3 bases and J by 2 bases, leaving 9 bases between them. Germline values: CDR1 MNHEY, CDR2 SMNVEV (reference sequence).

This clonotype has only a few counts. Written as DNA, the CDR3 is TGCAGTGCTAGAGATCTAAGGAGAGGGCCTGGCGAGCAGTACTTC. Encoded protein: CSARDLRRGPGEQYF. The V call is TRBV20-1, the J call TRBJ2-7, with D tentatively TRBD2 (5 bases). The V gene's germline CDR1 is DFQATT and CDR2 SNEGSKA (reference sequence). Trimming cost V 0 bases and J 6 bases, with 18 bases left between them. The CDR3 has 15 residues.